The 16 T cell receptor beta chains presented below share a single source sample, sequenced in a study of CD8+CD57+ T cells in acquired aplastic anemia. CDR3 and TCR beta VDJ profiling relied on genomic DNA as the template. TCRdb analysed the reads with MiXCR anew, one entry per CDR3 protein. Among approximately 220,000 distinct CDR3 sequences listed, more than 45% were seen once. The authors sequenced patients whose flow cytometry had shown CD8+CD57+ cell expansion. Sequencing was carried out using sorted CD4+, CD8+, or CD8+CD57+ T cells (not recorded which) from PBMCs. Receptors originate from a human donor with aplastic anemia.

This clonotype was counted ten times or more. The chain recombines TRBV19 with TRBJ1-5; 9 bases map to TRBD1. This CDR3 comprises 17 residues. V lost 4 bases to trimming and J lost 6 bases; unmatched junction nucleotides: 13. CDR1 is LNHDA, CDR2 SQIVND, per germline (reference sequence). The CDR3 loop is CASSNHFGGTGFQPQHF. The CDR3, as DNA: TGTGCCAGTAGTAATCATTTCGGGGGGACAGGGTTTCAGCCCCAGCATTTT.

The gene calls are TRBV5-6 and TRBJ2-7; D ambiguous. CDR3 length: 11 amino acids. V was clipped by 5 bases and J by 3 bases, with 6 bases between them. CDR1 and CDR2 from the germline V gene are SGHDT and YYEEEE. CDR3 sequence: CASSSFYEQYF. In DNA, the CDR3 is TGTGCCAGCAGTTCCTTCTACGAGCAGTACTTC.

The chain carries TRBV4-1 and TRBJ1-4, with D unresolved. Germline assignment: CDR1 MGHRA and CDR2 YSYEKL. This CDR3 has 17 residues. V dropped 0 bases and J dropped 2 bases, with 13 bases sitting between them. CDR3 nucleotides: TGCGCCAGCAGCCAAGAGAGATTGGTGGGGACTAATGAAAAACTGTTTTTT. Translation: CASSQERLVGTNEKLFF.

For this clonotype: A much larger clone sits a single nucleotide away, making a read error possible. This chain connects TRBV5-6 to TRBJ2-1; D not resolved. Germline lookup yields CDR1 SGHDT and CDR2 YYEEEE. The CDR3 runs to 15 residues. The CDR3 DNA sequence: TGTGCCAGCAGTCCGCCAGAGTTGCCCTACAATGAGCAGCTCTTC. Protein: CASSPPELPYNEQLF.

CDR3 residues: CASLPTDNQPQHF. CDR3 DNA: TGTGCCAGCCTCCCCACTGATAATCAGCCCCAGCATTTT. The chain has TRBV12-3 or TRBV12-4 and TRBJ1-5; D gene ambiguous. CDR3 length: 13 residues. V was shortened by 8 bases and J by 4 bases, with 12 bases between the two germline ends.

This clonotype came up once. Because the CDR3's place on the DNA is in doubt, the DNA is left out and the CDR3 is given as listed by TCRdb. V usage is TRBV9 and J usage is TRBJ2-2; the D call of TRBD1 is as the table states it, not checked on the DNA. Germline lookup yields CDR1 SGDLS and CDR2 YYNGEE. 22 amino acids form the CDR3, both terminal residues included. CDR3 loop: CASSETGGAGKWLHLRFGELFF.

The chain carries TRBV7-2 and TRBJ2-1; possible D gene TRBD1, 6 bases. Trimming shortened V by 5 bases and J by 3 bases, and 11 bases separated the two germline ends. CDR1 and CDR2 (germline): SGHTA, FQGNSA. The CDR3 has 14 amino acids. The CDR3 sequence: CASSQDRIYNEQFF. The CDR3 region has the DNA TGTGCCAGCAGCCAAGACAGGATCTACAATGAGCAGTTCTTC.

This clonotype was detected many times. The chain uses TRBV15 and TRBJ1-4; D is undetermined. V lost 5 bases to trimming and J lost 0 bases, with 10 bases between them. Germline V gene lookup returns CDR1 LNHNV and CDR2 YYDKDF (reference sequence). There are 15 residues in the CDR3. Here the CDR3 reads CATSRPGSTNEKLFF. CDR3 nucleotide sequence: TGTGCCACCAGCCGCCCGGGGTCAACTAATGAAAAACTGTTTTTT.

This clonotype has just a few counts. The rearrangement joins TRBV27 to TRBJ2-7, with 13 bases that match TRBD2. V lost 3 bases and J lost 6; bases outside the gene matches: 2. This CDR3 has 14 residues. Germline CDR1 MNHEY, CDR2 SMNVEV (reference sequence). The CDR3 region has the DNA TGTGCCAGCAGTTTCAGGACTAGCGGGAGCGAGCAGTACTTC. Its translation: CASSFRTSGSEQYF.

The CDR3 here is CASSYSGGSADTQYF. CDR3 nucleotide sequence: TGTGCCAGCAGTTACTCGGGCGGTTCCGCGGATACGCAGTATTTT. The rearrangement links TRBV6-5 to TRBJ2-3; D not resolved. V lost 0 bases, J lost 6 bases, and 13 bases lay in between. This CDR3 comprises 15 residues. The germline V gene has CDR1 MNHEY and CDR2 SVGAGI.

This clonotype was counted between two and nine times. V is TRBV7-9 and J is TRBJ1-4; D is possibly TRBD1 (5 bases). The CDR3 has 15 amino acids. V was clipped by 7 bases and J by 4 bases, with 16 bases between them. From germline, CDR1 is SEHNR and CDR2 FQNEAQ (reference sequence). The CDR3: CASTPGPGRNEKLFF. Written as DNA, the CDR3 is TGTGCCAGCACTCCAGGACCGGGGCGTAATGAAAAACTGTTTTTT.

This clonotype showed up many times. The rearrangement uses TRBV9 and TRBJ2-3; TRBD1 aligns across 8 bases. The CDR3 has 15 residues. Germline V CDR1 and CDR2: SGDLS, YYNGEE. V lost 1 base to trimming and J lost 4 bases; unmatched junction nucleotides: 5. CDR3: CASSVQGAGADTQYF. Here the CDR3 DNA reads TGTGCCAGCAGCGTACAGGGGGCCGGCGCAGATACGCAGTATTTT.

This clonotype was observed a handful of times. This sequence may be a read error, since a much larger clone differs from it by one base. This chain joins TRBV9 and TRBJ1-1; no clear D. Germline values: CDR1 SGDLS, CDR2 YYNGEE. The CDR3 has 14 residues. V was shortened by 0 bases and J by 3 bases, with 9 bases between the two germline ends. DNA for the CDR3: TGTGCCAGCAGCGTAGACAGCTCGGACACTGAAGCTTTCTTT. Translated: CASSVDSSDTEAFF. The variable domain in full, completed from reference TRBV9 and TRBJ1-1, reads DSGVTQTPKHLITATGQRVTLRCSPRSGDLSVYWYQQSLDQGLQFLIQYYNGEERAKGNILERFSAQQFPDLHSELNLSSLELGDSALYFCASSVDSSDTEAFFGQGTRLTVV.

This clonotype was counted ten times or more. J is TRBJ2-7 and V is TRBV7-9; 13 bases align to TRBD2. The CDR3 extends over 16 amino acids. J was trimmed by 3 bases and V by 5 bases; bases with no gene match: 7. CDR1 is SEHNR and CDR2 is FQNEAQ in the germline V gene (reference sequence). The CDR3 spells CASSPPGLAGLYEQYF. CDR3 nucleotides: TGTGCCAGCAGCCCTCCGGGACTAGCGGGGCTCTACGAGCAGTACTTC.

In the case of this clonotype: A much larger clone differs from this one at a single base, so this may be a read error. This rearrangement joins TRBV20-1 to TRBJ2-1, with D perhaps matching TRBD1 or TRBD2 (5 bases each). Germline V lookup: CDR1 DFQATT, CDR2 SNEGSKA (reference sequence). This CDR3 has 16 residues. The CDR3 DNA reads TGCAGTGCTAGAGATCTGAGGGACGGGGTCAACAATGAGCAGTCCTTC. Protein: CSARDLRDGVNNEQSF.

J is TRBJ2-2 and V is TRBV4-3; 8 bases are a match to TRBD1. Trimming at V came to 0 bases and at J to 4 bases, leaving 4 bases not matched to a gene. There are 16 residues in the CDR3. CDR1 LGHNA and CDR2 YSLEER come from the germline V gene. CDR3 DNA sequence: TGCGCCAGCAGCCAAGATTCCCAGGGGGCCACCGGGGAGCTGTTTTTT. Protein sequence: CASSQDSQGATGELFF.